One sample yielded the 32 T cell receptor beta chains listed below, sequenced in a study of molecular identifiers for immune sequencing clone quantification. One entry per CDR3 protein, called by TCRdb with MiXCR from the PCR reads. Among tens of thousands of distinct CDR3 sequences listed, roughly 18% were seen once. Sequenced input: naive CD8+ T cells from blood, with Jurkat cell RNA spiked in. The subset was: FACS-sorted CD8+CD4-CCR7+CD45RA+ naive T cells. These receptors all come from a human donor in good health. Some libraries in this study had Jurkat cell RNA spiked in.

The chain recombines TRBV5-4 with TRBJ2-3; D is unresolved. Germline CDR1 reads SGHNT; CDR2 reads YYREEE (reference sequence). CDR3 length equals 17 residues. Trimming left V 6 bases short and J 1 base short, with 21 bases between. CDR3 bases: TGTGCCAGCACCAAGGTTGTCGGCGTTCCGGGCACAGATACGCAGTATTTT. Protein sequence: CASTKVVGVPGTDTQYF.

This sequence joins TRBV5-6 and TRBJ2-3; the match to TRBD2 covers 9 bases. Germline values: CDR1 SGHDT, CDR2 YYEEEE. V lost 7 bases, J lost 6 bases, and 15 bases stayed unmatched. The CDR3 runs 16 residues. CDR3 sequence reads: CASGTRAGGGADTQYF. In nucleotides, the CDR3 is TGTGCCAGCGGAACCAGGGCGGGGGGGGGGGCGGATACGCAGTATTTT.

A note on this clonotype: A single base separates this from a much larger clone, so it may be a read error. The CDR3 region is CASSLVGVADTQYF. In DNA, the CDR3 is TGTGCCAGCAGTTTGGTCGGGGTTGCAGATACGCAGTATTTT. The chain uses TRBV12-3 or TRBV12-4 and TRBJ2-3; D possibly corresponds to TRBD2 (5 bases). Trimming removed 3 bases from V and 4 bases from J, with 11 bases in between. This CDR3 comprises 14 residues.

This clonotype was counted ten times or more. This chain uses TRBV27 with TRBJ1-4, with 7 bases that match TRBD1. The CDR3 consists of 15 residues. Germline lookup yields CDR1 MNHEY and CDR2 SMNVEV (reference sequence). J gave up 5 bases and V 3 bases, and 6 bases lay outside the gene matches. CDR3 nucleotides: TGTGCCAGCAGTTTGGTCTCAGGGGGAAATGAAAAACTGTTTTTT. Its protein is CASSLVSGGNEKLFF.

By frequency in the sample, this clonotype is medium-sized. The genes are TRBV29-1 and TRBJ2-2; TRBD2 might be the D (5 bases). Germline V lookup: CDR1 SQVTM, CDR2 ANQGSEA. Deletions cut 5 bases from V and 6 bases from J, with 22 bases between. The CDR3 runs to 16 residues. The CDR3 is CSVLGFGEGAAGELFF. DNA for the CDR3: TGCAGCGTTCTGGGGTTTGGGGAAGGAGCGGCCGGGGAGCTGTTTTTT.

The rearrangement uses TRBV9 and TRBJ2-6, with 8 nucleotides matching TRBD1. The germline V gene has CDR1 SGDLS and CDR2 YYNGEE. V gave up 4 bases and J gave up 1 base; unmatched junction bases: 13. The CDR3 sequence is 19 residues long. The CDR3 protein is CASSQGEAGGRSGANVLTF. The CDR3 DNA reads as TGTGCCAGCAGCCAAGGGGAGGCAGGGGGCCGATCTGGGGCCAACGTCCTGACTTTC.

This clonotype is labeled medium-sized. The CDR3 loop reads CASSLGAGELFF. The CDR3 coding sequence is TGTGCCAGCAGCTTAGGCGCCGGGGAGCTGTTTTTT. This chain uses TRBV7-9 with TRBJ2-2; D is unclear. The ends were cut back, 1 base at V and 6 bases at J, with 3 bases in the middle. The CDR3 consists of 12 residues. Germline V gene lookup returns CDR1 SEHNR and CDR2 FQNEAQ (reference sequence).

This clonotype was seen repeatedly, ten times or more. The CDR3 DNA reads TGTGCCAGGAAGGGACAGGGCAAACCATTTGAGCAGTTCTTC. Protein product: CARKGQGKPFEQFF. V and J are TRBV30 and TRBJ2-1; 9 bases are shared with TRBD1. The CDR3 runs to 14 residues. V lost 8 bases, J lost 9 bases, and 14 bases stayed unmatched. The germline CDR1 and CDR2 sequences are GTSNPN and SVGIG (reference sequence). Full variable domain (rest looked up from reference TRBV30 and TRBJ2-1): SQTIHQWPATLVQPVGSPLSLECTVEGTSNPNLYWYRQAAGRGLQLLFYSVGIGQISSEVPQNLSASRPQDRQFILSSKKLLLSDSGFYLCARKGQGKPFEQFFGPGTRLTVL.

CDR3 coding DNA: TGTGCCAGCAGCTTAGGGGGGACTAGCGCCTACAATGAGCAGTTCTTC. This translates into CASSLGGTSAYNEQFF. The genes are TRBV7-8 and TRBJ2-1; 10 bases agree with TRBD2. Germline assignment: CDR1 SGHVS and CDR2 FQNEAQ. V lost 1 base, J lost 2 bases, and 2 bases stayed unmatched. The CDR3 is 16 residues long.

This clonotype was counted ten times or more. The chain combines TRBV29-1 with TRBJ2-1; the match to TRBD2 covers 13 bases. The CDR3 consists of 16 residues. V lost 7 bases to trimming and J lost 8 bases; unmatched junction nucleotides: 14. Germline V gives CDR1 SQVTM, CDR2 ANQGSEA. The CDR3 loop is CSANGLAGDLRDEQFF. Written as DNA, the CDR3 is TGCAGCGCCAACGGACTAGCGGGAGATTTACGGGATGAGCAGTTCTTC.

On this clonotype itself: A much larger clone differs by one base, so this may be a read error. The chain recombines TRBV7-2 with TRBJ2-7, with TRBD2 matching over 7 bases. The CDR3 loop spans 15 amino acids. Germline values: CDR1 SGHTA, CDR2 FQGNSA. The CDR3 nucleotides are TGTGCCTGCAGCTTCTCGGAACTAGCGCTCCACGAGCAGTACTTC. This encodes CACSFSELALHEQYF. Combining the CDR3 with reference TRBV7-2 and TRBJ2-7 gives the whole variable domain GAGVSQSPSNKVTEKGKDVELRCDPISGHTALYWYRQSLGQGLEFLIYFQGNSAPDKSGLPSDRFSAERTGGSVSTLTIQRTQQEDSAVYLCACSFSELALHEQYFGPGTRLTVT.

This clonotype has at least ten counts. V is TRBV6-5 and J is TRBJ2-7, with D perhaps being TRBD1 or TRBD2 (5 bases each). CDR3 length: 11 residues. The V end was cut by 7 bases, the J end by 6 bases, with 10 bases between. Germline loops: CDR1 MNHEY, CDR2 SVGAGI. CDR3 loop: CASIHGGEQYF. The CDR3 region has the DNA TGTGCCAGCATACATGGGGGCGAGCAGTACTTC.

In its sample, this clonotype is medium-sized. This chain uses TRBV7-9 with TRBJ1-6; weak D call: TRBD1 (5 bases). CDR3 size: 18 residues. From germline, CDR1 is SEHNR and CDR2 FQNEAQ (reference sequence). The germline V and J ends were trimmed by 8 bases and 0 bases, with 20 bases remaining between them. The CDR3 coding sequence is TGTGCCAGCTCTGGGACCGCAGATTTTCCCTCCTATAATTCACCCCTCCACTTT. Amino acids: CASSGTADFPSYNSPLHF.

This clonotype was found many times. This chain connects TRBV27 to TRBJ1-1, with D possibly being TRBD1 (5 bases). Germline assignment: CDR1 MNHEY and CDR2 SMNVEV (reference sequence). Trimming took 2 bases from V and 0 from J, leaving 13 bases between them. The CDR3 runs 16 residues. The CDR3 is CASSLVSPGMNTEAFF. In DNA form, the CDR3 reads TGTGCCAGCAGTTTAGTTTCGCCAGGGATGAACACTGAAGCTTTCTTT.

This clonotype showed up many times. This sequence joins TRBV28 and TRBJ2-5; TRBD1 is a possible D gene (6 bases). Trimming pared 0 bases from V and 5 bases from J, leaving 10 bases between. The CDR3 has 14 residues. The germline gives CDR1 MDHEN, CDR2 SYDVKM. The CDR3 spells CASSLWGAEETQYF. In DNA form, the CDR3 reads TGTGCCAGCAGTTTATGGGGGGCGGAGGAGACCCAGTACTTC.

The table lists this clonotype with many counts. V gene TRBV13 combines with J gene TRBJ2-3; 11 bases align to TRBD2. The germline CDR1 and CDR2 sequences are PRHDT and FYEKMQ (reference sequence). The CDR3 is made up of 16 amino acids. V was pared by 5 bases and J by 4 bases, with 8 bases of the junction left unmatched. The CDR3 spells CASSQPTSGGSDTQYF. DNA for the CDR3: TGTGCCAGCAGCCAACCCACTAGCGGGGGTTCAGATACGCAGTATTTT.

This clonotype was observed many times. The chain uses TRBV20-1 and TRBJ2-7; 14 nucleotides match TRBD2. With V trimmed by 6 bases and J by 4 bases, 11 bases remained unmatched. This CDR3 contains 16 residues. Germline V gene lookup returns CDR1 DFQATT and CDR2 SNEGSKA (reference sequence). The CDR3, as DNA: TGCAGTGCCCCAACCGGGACTAGCGGGGGTTGGTACGAGCAGTACTTC. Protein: CSAPTGTSGGWYEQYF.

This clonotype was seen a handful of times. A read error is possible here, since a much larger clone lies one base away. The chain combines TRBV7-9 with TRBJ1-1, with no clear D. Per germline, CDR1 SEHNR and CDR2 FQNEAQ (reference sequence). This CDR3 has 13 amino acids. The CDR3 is CACSPGGLPEAFF. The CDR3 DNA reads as TGTGCCTGCAGCCCCGGCGGTCTTCCTGAAGCTTTCTTT.

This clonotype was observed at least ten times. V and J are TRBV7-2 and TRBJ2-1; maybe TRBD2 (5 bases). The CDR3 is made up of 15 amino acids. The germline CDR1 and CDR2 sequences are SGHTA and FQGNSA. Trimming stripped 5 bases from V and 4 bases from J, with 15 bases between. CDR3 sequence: CASSPRTGMYNEQFF. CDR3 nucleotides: TGTGCCAGCAGCCCCCGCACGGGGATGTACAATGAGCAGTTCTTC.

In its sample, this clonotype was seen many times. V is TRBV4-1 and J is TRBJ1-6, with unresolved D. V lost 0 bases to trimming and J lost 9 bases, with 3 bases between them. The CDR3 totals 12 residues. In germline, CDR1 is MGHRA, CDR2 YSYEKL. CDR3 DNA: TGCGCCAGCAGCCAAGAGAGTTCACCCCTCCACTTT. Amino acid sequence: CASSQESSPLHF.

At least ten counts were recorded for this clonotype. Written as DNA, the CDR3 is TGTGCCAGCAGCTTAGTCGGGGGTGGTCAGCCCCAGCATTTT. It encodes CASSLVGGGQPQHF. V and J are TRBV7-9 and TRBJ1-5; a weak D match, TRBD1 (5 bases). Germline V CDR1 and CDR2: SEHNR, FQNEAQ (reference sequence). With 1 base removed from V and 6 bases from J, the gap between germline ends came to 10 bases. The CDR3 loop spans 14 amino acids.

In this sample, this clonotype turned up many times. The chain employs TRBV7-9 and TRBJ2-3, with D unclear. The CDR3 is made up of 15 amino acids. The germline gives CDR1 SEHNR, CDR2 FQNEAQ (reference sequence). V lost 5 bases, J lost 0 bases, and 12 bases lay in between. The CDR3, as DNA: TGTGCCAGCAGCCAATCTGGTACTAGCACAGATACGCAGTATTTT. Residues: CASSQSGTSTDTQYF.

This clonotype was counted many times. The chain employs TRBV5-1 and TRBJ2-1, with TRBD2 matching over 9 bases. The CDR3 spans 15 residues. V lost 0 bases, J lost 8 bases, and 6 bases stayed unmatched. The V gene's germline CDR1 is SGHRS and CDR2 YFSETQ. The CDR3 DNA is TGCGCCAGCAGCTTGGATGTAGCGGGAGATGATGAGCAGTTCTTC. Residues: CASSLDVAGDDEQFF.

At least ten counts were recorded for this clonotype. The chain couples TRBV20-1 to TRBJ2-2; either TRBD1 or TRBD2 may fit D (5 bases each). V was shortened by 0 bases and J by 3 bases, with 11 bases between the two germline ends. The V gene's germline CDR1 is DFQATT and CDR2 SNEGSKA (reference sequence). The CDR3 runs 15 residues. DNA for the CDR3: TGCAGTGCTAGAGATATTGGGGACCACACCGGGGAGCTGTTTTTT. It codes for CSARDIGDHTGELFF.

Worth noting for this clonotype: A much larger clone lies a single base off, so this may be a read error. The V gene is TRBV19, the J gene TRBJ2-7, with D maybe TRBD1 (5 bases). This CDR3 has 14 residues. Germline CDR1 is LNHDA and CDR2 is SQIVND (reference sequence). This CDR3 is CAGSMGGQAYEQYF. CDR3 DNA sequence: TGTGCCGGTAGTATGGGCGGACAAGCCTACGAGCAGTACTTC.

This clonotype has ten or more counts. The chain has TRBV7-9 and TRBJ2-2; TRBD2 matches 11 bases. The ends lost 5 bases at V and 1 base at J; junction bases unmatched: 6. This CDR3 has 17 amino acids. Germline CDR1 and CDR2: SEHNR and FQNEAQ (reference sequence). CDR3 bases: TGTGCCAGCAGCCACCCGACTAGCGGGGTGAACACCGGGGAGCTGTTTTTT. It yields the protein CASSHPTSGVNTGELFF.

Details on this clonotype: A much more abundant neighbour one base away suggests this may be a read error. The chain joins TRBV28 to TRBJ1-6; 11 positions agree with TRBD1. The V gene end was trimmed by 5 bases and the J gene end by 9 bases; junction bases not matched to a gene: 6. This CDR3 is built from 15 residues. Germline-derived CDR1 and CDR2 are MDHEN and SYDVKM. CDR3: CASSPTGTGGSPLHF. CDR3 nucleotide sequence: TGTGCCAGCAGTCCAACCGGGACAGGGGGTTCACCCCTCCACTTT.

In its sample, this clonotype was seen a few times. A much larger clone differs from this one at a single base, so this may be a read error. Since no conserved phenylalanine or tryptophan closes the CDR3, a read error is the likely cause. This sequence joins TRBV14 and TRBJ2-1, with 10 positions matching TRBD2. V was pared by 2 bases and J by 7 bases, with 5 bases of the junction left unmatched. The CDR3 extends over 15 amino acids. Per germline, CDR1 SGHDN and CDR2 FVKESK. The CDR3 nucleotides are TGTGCCAGCAGCCAAAGCGGGGGGGCTGATAATGAGCAGTTCCTC. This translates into CASSQSGGADNEQFL.

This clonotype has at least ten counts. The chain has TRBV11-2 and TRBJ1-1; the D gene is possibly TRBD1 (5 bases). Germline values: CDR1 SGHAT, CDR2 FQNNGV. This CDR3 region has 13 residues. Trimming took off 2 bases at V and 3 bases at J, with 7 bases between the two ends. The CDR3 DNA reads TGTGCCAGCAGCTTAAAAGGGGACACTGAAGCTTTCTTT. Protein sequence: CASSLKGDTEAFF.

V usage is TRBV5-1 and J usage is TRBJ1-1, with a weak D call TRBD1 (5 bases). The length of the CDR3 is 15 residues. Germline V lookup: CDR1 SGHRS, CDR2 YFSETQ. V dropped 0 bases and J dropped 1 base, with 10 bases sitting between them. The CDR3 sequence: CASSLVGGPNTEAFF. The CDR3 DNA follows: TGCGCCAGCAGCTTGGTCGGGGGACCGAACACTGAAGCTTTCTTT. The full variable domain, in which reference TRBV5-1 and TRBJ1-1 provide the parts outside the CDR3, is KAGVTQTPRYLIKTRGQQVTLSCSPISGHRSVSWYQQTPGQGLQFLFEYFSETQRNKGNFPGRFSGRQFSNSRSEMNVSTLELGDSALYLCASSLVGGPNTEAFFGQGTRLTVV.

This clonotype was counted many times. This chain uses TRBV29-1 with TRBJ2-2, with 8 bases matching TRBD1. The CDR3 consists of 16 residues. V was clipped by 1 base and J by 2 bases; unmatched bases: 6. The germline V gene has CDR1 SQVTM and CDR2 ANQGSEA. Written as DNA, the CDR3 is TGCAGCGTTGAAGGGGTAGGACAGGGAAACACCGGGGAGCTGTTTTTT. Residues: CSVEGVGQGNTGELFF.

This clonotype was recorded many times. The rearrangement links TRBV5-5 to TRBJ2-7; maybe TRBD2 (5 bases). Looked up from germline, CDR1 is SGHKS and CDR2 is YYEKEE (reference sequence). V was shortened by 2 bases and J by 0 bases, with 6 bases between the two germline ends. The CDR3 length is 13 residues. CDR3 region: CASSFGSSYEQYF. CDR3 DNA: TGTGCCAGCAGCTTTGGGAGCTCCTACGAGCAGTACTTC.